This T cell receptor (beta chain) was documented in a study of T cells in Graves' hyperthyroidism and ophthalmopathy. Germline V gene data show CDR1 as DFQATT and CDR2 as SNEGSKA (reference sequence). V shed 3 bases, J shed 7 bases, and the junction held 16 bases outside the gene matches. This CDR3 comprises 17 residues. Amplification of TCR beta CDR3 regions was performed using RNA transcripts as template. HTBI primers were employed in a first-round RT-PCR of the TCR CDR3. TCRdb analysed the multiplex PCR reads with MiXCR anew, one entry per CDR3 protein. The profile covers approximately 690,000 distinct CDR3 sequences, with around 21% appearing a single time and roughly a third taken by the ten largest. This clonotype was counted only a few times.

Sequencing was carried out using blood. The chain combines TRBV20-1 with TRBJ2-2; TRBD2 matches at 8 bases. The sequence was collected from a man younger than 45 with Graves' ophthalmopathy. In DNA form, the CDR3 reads TGCAGTGCTAGGCCCTCTAGCCAACTAGCGGTAGGCGGGGAGCTGTTTTTT. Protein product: CSARPSSQLAVGGELFF.